These 27 T cell receptor beta chains share one sample of origin, sequenced in a study of cytomegalovirus exposure and HLA in healthy donors listed by TCRdb under 2017. Libraries were prepared through the immunoSEQ multiplex PCR assay. For the multiplex PCR, a mixture combining 60 forward primers for TCR Vbeta segments and 13 reverse primers for TCR Jbeta segments was used. TCRdb provides this immuneACCESS table in a form limited to in-frame rearrangements. Some clones are lacking; in checked studies, under half of them reflect an unresolved V gene, and why the rest are absent is not known. The sample table contains about 130,000 clones; only one count was recorded for about three quarters of them. The ten largest account for 2.9% of the sample. The sequencing input was PBMCs. These receptors originate from a human donor in good health.

The chain employs TRBV7-9 and TRBJ2-1; perhaps TRBD2 as D (6 bases). Trimming cost V 5 bases and J 2 bases, with 13 bases left between them. This CDR3 region has 15 residues. CDR1 and CDR2 from the germline V gene are SEHNR and FQNEAQ (reference sequence). DNA for the CDR3: TGTGCCAGCAGCCCGGGGGAGAACCCCTACAATGAGCAGTTCTTC. Its protein is CASSPGENPYNEQFF.

This chain links TRBV10-3 with TRBJ2-7; 13 positions agree with TRBD2. CDR3 length: 19 amino acids. Trimming removed 3 bases from V and 0 bases from J; junction bases left unmatched: 11. CDR1 and CDR2 (germline): ENHRY, SYGVKD. The CDR3 DNA reads as TGTGCCATCAGTGACGTGAGGACTAGCGGGGGCCCAAGCTCCTACGAGCAGTACTTC. Its protein product is CAISDVRTSGGPSSYEQYF.

This sequence joins TRBV27 and TRBJ1-2, with TRBD1 as a possible D gene (5 bases). Per germline, CDR1 MNHEY and CDR2 SMNVEV (reference sequence). Between the trimmed V and J ends, which lost 7 bases and 8 bases, there was a span of 23 bases. The CDR3 totals 15 residues. CDR3: CASTSLGAPLGGYTF. In nucleotides, the CDR3 is TGTGCCAGCACCTCGCTAGGGGCCCCCTTGGGGGGCTACACCTTC.

The genes are TRBV7-9 and TRBJ1-1; a weak D match, TRBD1 (6 bases). Germline CDR1 reads SEHNR; CDR2 reads FQNEAQ (reference sequence). Trimming cost V 6 bases and J 8 bases, with 10 bases left between them. The CDR3 covers 11 residues. The CDR3 region has the DNA TGTGCCAGCAGGGCCGGGACAGAAGCTTTCTTT. Protein sequence: CASRAGTEAFF.

V is TRBV7-8 and J is TRBJ2-3, with TRBD2 identical over 13 bases. The CDR3 length is 17 residues. The germline V gene encodes CDR1 SGHVS and CDR2 FQNEAQ. V lost 4 bases and J lost 4; bases outside the gene matches: 8. The chain's CDR3 is CASSSSRLAGGSDTQYF. As DNA, the CDR3 is TGTGCCAGCAGCTCCTCCCGACTAGCGGGGGGCTCAGATACGCAGTATTTT.

The DNA of the CDR3 is TGTGCCAGCAGCGGGACTAGCGGGGGCCATACCGGGGAGCTGTTTTTT. This encodes CASSGTSGGHTGELFF. V and J are TRBV6-6 and TRBJ2-2; TRBD2 matches 14 bases. There are 16 residues in the CDR3. The V gene's germline CDR1 is MNHNY and CDR2 SVGAGI (reference sequence). V shed 6 bases, J shed 5 bases, and the junction held 5 bases outside the gene matches.

The V call is TRBV4-2, the J call TRBJ2-7, with 9 bases lining up with TRBD1. Trimming took 0 bases from V and 4 from J; bases not matched to a gene: 13. The CDR3 sequence is 18 residues long. CDR1 is LGHNA, CDR2 YNFKEQ, per germline. CDR3 nucleotides: TGTGCCAGCAGCCAAGATCCGCCGGGACAGGGCGGCAAATACGAGCAGTACTTC. It encodes CASSQDPPGQGGKYEQYF.

J is TRBJ1-1 and V is TRBV5-1; TRBD1 might be the D (5 bases). CDR3 size: 18 residues. Trimming took 0 bases from V and 0 from J, leaving 18 bases between them. CDR1 is SGHRS, CDR2 YFSETQ, per germline. The DNA for the CDR3 is TGCGCCAGCAGCTTGGTCCGCCCGGGACTTTCGATGAACACTGAAGCTTTCTTT. Its protein is CASSLVRPGLSMNTEAFF.

Only one count was recorded for this clone. This chain joins TRBV7-2 and TRBJ2-7; 9 positions match TRBD1. The CDR3 is 14 residues long. Looked up from germline, CDR1 is SGHTA and CDR2 is FQGNSA. The junction had 11 bases not matched to a gene; V was cut back by 4 bases and J by 10 bases. The CDR3 sequence is CASSSGTGPRLQYF. CDR3 sequence (DNA): TGTGCCAGCAGCTCCGGGACAGGGCCCCGTCTCCAGTACTTC.

The chain joins TRBV6-5 to TRBJ2-7; D is possibly TRBD1 (6 bases). The CDR3 is 15 amino acids. The V end lost 6 bases, the J end lost 3 bases, and 18 bases lay between the germline ends. The germline V gene has CDR1 MNHEY and CDR2 SVGAGI. The CDR3 reads CASRFLGAQGYEQYF. CDR3 DNA sequence: TGTGCCAGCAGGTTCTTGGGGGCTCAGGGCTACGAGCAGTACTTC.

The chain carries TRBV19 and TRBJ2-1; TRBD2 matches at 12 bases. CDR1 LNHDA and CDR2 SQIVND come from the germline V gene (reference sequence). This CDR3 has 16 amino acids. J was trimmed by 7 bases and V by 2 bases; bases with no gene match: 6. As DNA, the CDR3 is TGTGCCAGTAGTATACTAGCGGGAGGGCCGGTTAATGAGCAGTTCTTC. Protein product: CASSILAGGPVNEQFF.

This rearrangement joins TRBV19 to TRBJ1-4; 12 positions agree with TRBD1. The CDR3 sequence is 16 residues long. J was trimmed by 3 bases and V by 9 bases; bases with no gene match: 8. Germline assignment: CDR1 LNHDA and CDR2 SQIVND (reference sequence). CDR3 protein: CASDLGQGAPNEKLFF. As DNA, the CDR3 is TGTGCCAGCGACCTGGGACAGGGGGCGCCTAATGAAAAACTGTTTTTT.

CDR3 coding DNA: TGTGCCGGGACTCGCGGGCCTATCGGGACTAATGAAAAACTGTTTTTT. This sequence encodes CAGTRGPIGTNEKLFF. The rearrangement uses TRBV30 and TRBJ1-4; a possible D gene is TRBD1 (5 bases). Trimming took off 8 bases at V and 2 bases at J, with 21 bases between the two ends. This CDR3 has 16 residues. In germline, CDR1 is GTSNPN, CDR2 SVGIG (reference sequence). Variable domain in full (rest from reference TRBV30 and TRBJ1-4): SQTIHQWPATLVQPVGSPLSLECTVEGTSNPNLYWYRQAAGRGLQLLFYSVGIGQISSEVPQNLSASRPQDRQFILSSKKLLLSDSGFYLCAGTRGPIGTNEKLFFGSGTQLSVL.

V gene TRBV10-1 combines with J gene TRBJ1-5; maybe TRBD1 (6 bases). Per germline, CDR1 WNHNN and CDR2 SYGVQD (reference sequence). The CDR3 is 14 amino acids. Trimming stripped 6 bases from V and 9 bases from J, with 18 bases between. The CDR3 DNA reads TGCGCCAGCAGGACCGGGACACCCGAGGGGCCCCAGCATTTT. This codes for CASRTGTPEGPQHF.

J is TRBJ1-1 and V is TRBV23-1; 7 bases agree with TRBD1. TRBV23-1 carries the ORF label, with uncertain function. The J segment lost 10 bases and the V segment lost 10 bases, leaving 12 bases of the junction unmatched. The CDR3 loop spans 12 amino acids. The CDR3 region is CATRGRGHGAFF. CDR3 sequence (DNA): TGCGCCACTAGGGGGCGGGGCCATGGAGCTTTCTTT.

The V and J genes are TRBV6-5 and TRBJ2-7; 8 bases align to TRBD1. The length of the CDR3 is 14 residues. J gave up 0 bases and V 7 bases, and 5 bases lay outside the gene matches. Per the germline V gene, CDR1 is MNHEY and CDR2 is SVGAGI. The chain's CDR3 is CASTWTGSSYEQYF. In DNA form, the CDR3 reads TGTGCCAGCACCTGGACAGGGAGCTCCTACGAGCAGTACTTC.

V usage is TRBV6-6 and J usage is TRBJ1-5; D ambiguous. Germline V gene data show CDR1 as MNHNY and CDR2 as SVGAGI (reference sequence). Trimming stripped 6 bases from V and 2 bases from J, with 17 bases between. CDR3 length: 16 residues. CDR3 bases: TGTGCCAGCAGGACGACCGCCCGGGTGGGCAATCAGCCCCAGCATTTT. It translates to CASRTTARVGNQPQHF.

The rearrangement links TRBV7-3 to TRBJ2-5, with D possibly TRBD1 on 5 matching bases. This CDR3 spans 15 amino acids. Germline V lookup: CDR1 SGHTA, CDR2 FQGTGA. The V and J ends lost 4 bases and 3 bases respectively, with 15 bases between them. The CDR3 is CASSSTGHPKETQYF. In nucleotides, the CDR3 is TGTGCCAGCAGCTCCACCGGACATCCGAAAGAGACCCAGTACTTC.

The chain joins TRBV10-3 to TRBJ1-1; D is unclear. The V end lost 4 bases, the J end lost 4 bases, and 10 bases lay between the germline ends. Germline V gene sequence: CDR1 ENHRY, CDR2 SYGVKD. The CDR3 runs to 13 residues. CDR3 DNA sequence: TGTGCCATCAGTGTCGGCGGAGGCACTGAAGCTTTCTTT. It specifies CAISVGGGTEAFF.

The rearrangement links TRBV19 to TRBJ2-5; 7 positions match TRBD2. The CDR3 is made up of 14 amino acids. From germline, CDR1 is LNHDA and CDR2 SQIVND (reference sequence). The V and J ends lost 3 bases and 7 bases, in that order; junction bases with no gene match: 8. CDR3 sequence reads: CASSIPGGSGTQYF. The CDR3 nucleotides read TGTGCCAGTAGTATCCCGGGGGGAAGCGGGACCCAGTACTTC.

This clone was detected once. This rearrangement joins TRBV5-6 to TRBJ1-1; 8 bases are a match to TRBD1. J lost 3 bases, V lost 4 bases, and 11 bases had no gene match. Germline CDR1 SGHDT, CDR2 YYEEEE. The CDR3 is made up of 16 amino acids. DNA of the CDR3: TGTGCCAGCAGCCTACTCAGGGGGCTAGGGGACACTGAAGCTTTCTTT. Its translation is CASSLLRGLGDTEAFF.

V and J are TRBV19 and TRBJ1-2, with a tentative D call TRBD1 (6 bases). The length of the CDR3 is 13 residues. Between the trimmed V and J ends, which lost 4 bases and 2 bases, there was a span of 8 bases. Looked up from germline, CDR1 is LNHDA and CDR2 is SQIVND (reference sequence). The CDR3 sequence: CASSSRGNYGYTF. CDR3 DNA sequence: TGTGCCAGTAGTAGTAGGGGGAACTATGGCTACACCTTC. Full variable domain (missing parts from reference TRBV19 and TRBJ1-2): DGGITQSPKYLFRKEGQNVTLSCEQNLNHDAMYWYRQDPGQGLRLIYYSQIVNDFQKGDIAEGYSVSREKKESFPLTVTSAQKNPTAFYLCASSSRGNYGYTFGSGTRLTVV.

This sequence joins TRBV6-6 and TRBJ1-2; D not resolved. Germline loops: CDR1 MNHNY, CDR2 SVGAGI (reference sequence). Trimming took off 9 bases at V and 1 base at J, with 9 bases between the two ends. The CDR3 covers 12 residues. The DNA for the CDR3 is TGTGCCAGTTTTTCCATTAACTATGGCTACACCTTC. It codes for CASFSINYGYTF.

V is TRBV5-1 and J is TRBJ2-5; 12 bases are shared with TRBD1. The end of the DNA aligns better with TRBJ2-7, so the J call may be wrong. CDR1 is SGHRS, CDR2 YFSETQ, per germline. The CDR3 totals 19 residues. Written as DNA, the CDR3 is TGCGCCAGCAGCTTGGCCCCTAACCTCGGGACAGGGGGCGAGGACGAGCAGTACTTC. Translation: CASSLAPNLGTGGEDEQYF.

The V gene is TRBV16, the J gene TRBJ1-1; D uncertain. CDR1 is KGHSY and CDR2 is FQNENV in the germline V gene. V lost 0 bases and J lost 0, with 8 bases in between. This CDR3 is built from 15 residues. CDR3 DNA sequence: TGTGCCAGCAGCCAATCAGGCAGGATGAACACTGAAGCTTTCTTT. Translating gives CASSQSGRMNTEAFF.

V is TRBV27 and J is TRBJ1-5; TRBD1 matches 8 bases. V was clipped by 7 bases and J by 2 bases; unmatched bases: 19. The CDR3 has 19 amino acids. The germline gives CDR1 MNHEY, CDR2 SMNVEV (reference sequence). The CDR3 spells CASIQHRDRSEGGNQPQHF. CDR3 bases: TGTGCCAGCATTCAGCACCGGGACAGGAGTGAAGGTGGCAATCAGCCCCAGCATTTT.

This clone was observed a handful of times. V usage is TRBV2 and J usage is TRBJ2-2, with 12 bases lining up with TRBD2. Per the germline V gene, CDR1 is SNHLY and CDR2 is FYNNEI. Trimming removed 6 bases from V and 1 base from J; junction bases left unmatched: 6. The CDR3 has 17 amino acids. In DNA, the CDR3 is TGTGCCAGCAGAGGACTAGCGGGGAGGGTGAACACCGGGGAGCTGTTTTTT. It is translated as CASRGLAGRVNTGELFF.